The clone carrying this T cell receptor beta chain was seen only once. This CDR3 is 13 amino acids long. V was pared by 3 bases and J by 8 bases, with 5 bases of the junction left unmatched. CDR1 is LNHDA and CDR2 is SQIVND in the germline V gene (reference sequence). The data were taken from a study of blood T cell repertoires in COVID-19. Original processing notes: Reference gene primer amplification gave nucleated cell count estimates. Libraries were prepared by immunoSEQ multiplex PCR; TCRdb keeps only in-frame clonotypes and omits some of them. V and J calls and clone size are as listed in that table; D and trimming were resolved from the DNA. The sample carries hundreds of thousands of clones, roughly 88% recorded once.

The chain links TRBV19 to TRBJ1-2; 8 nucleotides agree with TRBD1. This receptor was taken from a human donor in a cohort sampled during active COVID-19. Sequences were obtained from peripheral blood. CDR3 in DNA: TGTGCCAGTAGTATGCAGGGGGCGCGAGGCTACACCTTC. Translation: CASSMQGARGYTF.